A single sample is the source of the 13 T cell receptor beta chains below, sequenced in a study of human T cells and chemical hapten exposure. The time point denotes: patch test 1, 2 weeks after DPC sensitization. As for treatment: therapeutic diphenylcyclopropenone sensitization with weekly scalp DPC. TCRdb re-analysed the RACE reads in MiXCR, keeping a single row per CDR3 protein. The sample shows around 380,000 distinct CDR3 sequences, 4.8% of them seen only once. The input for sequencing was whole blood, taken in connection with sensitization to the hapten diphenylcyclopropenone (DPC). These TCRs come from a woman aged 50 to 60 with alopecia areata. Some clones in this sample may be carry-over from other donors' samples.

This clonotype showed up just a few times. The chain links TRBV9 to TRBJ2-3; 7 nucleotides agree with TRBD2. Germline V gene sequence: CDR1 SGDLS, CDR2 YYNGEE. V shed 3 bases and J 2 bases; nucleotides not matched to a gene: 9. The CDR3 has 16 residues. In DNA, the CDR3 is TGTGCCAGCAGCGCCGGGAGTAGCGGGTACACAGATACGCAGTATTTT. Its protein is CASSAGSSGYTDTQYF.

The rearrangement links TRBV20-1 to TRBJ2-7; TRBD2 aligns across 7 bases. Trimming at V came to 6 bases and at J to 1 base, leaving 12 bases not matched to a gene. Germline V CDR1 and CDR2: DFQATT, SNEGSKA (reference sequence). The CDR3 extends over 15 amino acids. CDR3 sequence: CSAPAPSGASYEQYF. The CDR3 nucleotides read TGCAGTGCCCCGGCCCCTAGCGGCGCGTCCTACGAGCAGTACTTC.

This clonotype was observed a few times. The chain uses TRBV4-1 and TRBJ2-3, with TRBD1 identical over 7 bases. The V and J ends lost 5 bases and 2 bases, in that order; junction bases with no gene match: 7. The CDR3 runs 15 residues. Germline values: CDR1 MGHRA, CDR2 YSYEKL. For the CDR3, the DNA is TGCGCCAGCAGCTTCAGGACAGGCGACACAGATACGCAGTATTTT. Amino acid sequence: CASSFRTGDTDTQYF.

The gene calls are TRBV7-2 and TRBJ1-4; the D gene is possibly TRBD1 (5 bases). This CDR3 is built from 15 residues. The V gene lost 6 bases and the J gene lost 2 bases, with 13 bases spanning the gap. Germline V lookup: CDR1 SGHTA, CDR2 FQGNSA. CDR3 region: CASSLPGRTNEKLFF. As DNA, the CDR3 is TGTGCCAGCAGTCTTCCGGGACGGACTAATGAAAAACTGTTTTTT.

The chain joins TRBV5-1 to TRBJ2-3; D is unresolved. CDR3 length: 14 residues. CDR1 and CDR2 from the germline V gene are SGHRS and YFSETQ. V was clipped by 3 bases and J by 6 bases, with 14 bases between them. Written as DNA, the CDR3 is TGCGCCAGCAGCTCTGGCCAGTTTGAGGATACGCAGTATTTT. Translating gives CASSSGQFEDTQYF.

The V call is TRBV19, the J call TRBJ2-1; D ambiguous. CDR1 and CDR2 (germline): LNHDA, SQIVND (reference sequence). Trimming shortened V by 3 bases and J by 7 bases, and 16 bases separated the two germline ends. There are 15 residues in the CDR3. The CDR3 DNA reads TGTGCCAGTAGTATCTCGTCCCTCCCGCAAAATGAGCAGTTCTTC. Protein: CASSISSLPQNEQFF. Together with reference TRBV19 and TRBJ2-1, the CDR3 gives the full variable domain: DGGITQSPKYLFRKEGQNVTLSCEQNLNHDAMYWYRQDPGQGLRLIYYSQIVNDFQKGDIAEGYSVSREKKESFPLTVTSAQKNPTAFYLCASSISSLPQNEQFFGPGTRLTVL.

This clonotype was observed a handful of times. Here the CDR3 DNA reads TGTGCCAGCAGTGGACAGGGGGGATACAATGAGCAGTTCTTC. Amino acids: CASSGQGGYNEQFF. This chain uses TRBV2 with TRBJ2-1; 9 bases map to TRBD1. Looked up from germline, CDR1 is SNHLY and CDR2 is FYNNEI. The CDR3 has 14 residues. The trim removed 4 bases at V and 4 bases at J, leaving 2 bases unmatched.

This clonotype was detected only a few times. The chain is built from TRBV12-5 and TRBJ2-3; tentatively, D is TRBD2 (5 bases). The CDR3 runs to 13 residues. CDR1 LGHNT and CDR2 FRNRAP come from the germline V gene. Trimming left V 8 bases short and J 3 bases short, with 12 bases between. Written as DNA, the CDR3 is TGTGCTAGTCTCTACTCGGGGACAGATACGCAGTATTTT. Its translation is CASLYSGTDTQYF.

This clonotype has ten or more counts. V is TRBV25-1 and J is TRBJ1-4, with a tentative D call TRBD1 (5 bases). CDR1 is MGHDK, CDR2 SYGVNS, per germline. This CDR3 spans 15 amino acids. Trimming took off 6 bases at V and 2 bases at J, with 13 bases between the two ends. CDR3 in DNA: TGTGCCAGCAGAGCAGACAAGGGGACTAATGAAAAACTGTTTTTT. Residues: CASRADKGTNEKLFF.

This clonotype was counted at least ten times. The chain joins TRBV3-1 to TRBJ1-5; D unclear. V lost 1 base, J lost 1 base, and 14 bases lay in between. The CDR3 consists of 17 residues. CDR1 is LGHDT, CDR2 YNNKEL, per germline (reference sequence). CDR3 region: CASSQGSLPGSNQPQHF. Written as DNA, the CDR3 is TGTGCCAGCAGCCAAGGGAGCCTCCCGGGAAGCAATCAGCCCCAGCATTTT.

This chain uses TRBV29-1 with TRBJ2-5; D possibly corresponds to TRBD2 (6 bases). Germline V lookup: CDR1 SQVTM, CDR2 ANQGSEA. CDR3 length: 13 residues. Trimming pared 3 bases from V and 5 bases from J, leaving 13 bases between. CDR3 coding DNA: TGCAGCGTTGATTGGTGGGGAGGCGAGACCCAGTACTTC. Amino acids: CSVDWWGGETQYF. Complete variable domain (other parts from reference TRBV29-1 and TRBJ2-5): SAVISQKPSRDICQRGTSLTIQCQVDSQVTMMFWYRQQPGQSLTLIATANQGSEATYESGFVIDKFPISRPNLTFSTLTVSNMSPEDSSIYLCSVDWWGGETQYFGPGTRLLVL.

This clonotype was seen more than once but under ten times. The V gene is TRBV20-1, the J gene TRBJ2-7, with 10 bases matching TRBD2. This CDR3 is built from 14 residues. J lost 4 bases, V lost 3 bases, and 6 bases had no gene match. Germline CDR1 and CDR2: DFQATT and SNEGSKA (reference sequence). The CDR3 reads CSASRLAGAYEQYF. The CDR3 coding sequence is TGCAGTGCTAGTCGGCTAGCGGGAGCGTACGAGCAGTACTTC.

V gene TRBV29-1 combines with J gene TRBJ2-7; D ambiguous. Trimming removed 0 bases from V and 0 bases from J, with 6 bases in between. Germline loops: CDR1 SQVTM, CDR2 ANQGSEA. The CDR3 loop spans 13 amino acids. CDR3 in amino acids: CSVEDPLSYEQYF. Here the CDR3 DNA reads TGCAGCGTTGAAGATCCCCTCTCCTACGAGCAGTACTTC.